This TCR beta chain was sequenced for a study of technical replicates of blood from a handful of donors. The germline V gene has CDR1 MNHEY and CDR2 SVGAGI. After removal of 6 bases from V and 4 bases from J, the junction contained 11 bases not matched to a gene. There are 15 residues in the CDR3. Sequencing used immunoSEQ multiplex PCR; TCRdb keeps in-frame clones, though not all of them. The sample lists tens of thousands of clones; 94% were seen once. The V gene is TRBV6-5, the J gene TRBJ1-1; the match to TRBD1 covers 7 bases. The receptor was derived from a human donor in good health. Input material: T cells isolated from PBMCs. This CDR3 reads CASSLGQSLRTEAFF. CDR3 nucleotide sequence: TGTGCCAGCAGCCTGGGACAGTCATTGCGCACTGAAGCTTTCTTT.